This is a list of T cell receptor beta chains from one sample in a study of cytomegalovirus exposure and HLA in healthy donors. Clones were read by immunoSEQ multiplex PCR, and TCRdb kept only the in-frame ones, dropping some. This repertoire shows approximately 130,000 clones, 70% to 80% found once; its top ten account for approximately 2.9%. Sequencing was performed on PBMCs. The receptors derive from a human donor in good health. Each CDR3 is given with its conserved first and last residue. A D gene is named only where the DNA matches it firmly. Size values are once, few and many counts, or a class for expanded clones, and some rows have none.

D | size | J | V | DNA | CDR3
TRBD1 | NA | TRBJ1-5 | TRBV2 | TGTGCCAGCACCCGGACAGGGAGGCAGCCCCAGCATTTT | CASTRTGRQPQHF
NA | NA | TRBJ1-1 | TRBV5-4 | TGTGCCAGCAGCTTGGCCGGGATCTGGACTGAAGCTTTCTTT | CASSLAGIWTEAFF
TRBD1 | NA | TRBJ2-7 | TRBV7-2 | TGTGCCAGCAGCCCCTCGACAGGGCCCTACGAGCAGTACTTC | CASSPSTGPYEQYF
TRBD2 | NA | TRBJ2-1 | TRBV27 | TGTGCCAGCACTATACTAGCGGGGGGCAACAATGAGCAGTTCTTC | CASTILAGGNNEQFF
NA | NA | TRBJ2-2 | TRBV29-1 | TGCAGCGTTACAGACGGACTATTAAGATTGAGCGAGCTGTTTTTT | CSVTDGLLRLSELFF
NA | NA | TRBJ1-3 | TRBV19 | TGTGCCAGTAGTATGACCTGGAGCTCTGGAAACACCATATATTTT | CASSMTWSSGNTIYF
TRBD2 | NA | TRBJ2-1 | TRBV5-1 | TGCGCCAGCAGCTCCGTCCCGGGACTAGCGGGGAGTGCGTTCTTC | CASSSVPGLAGSAFF
NA | NA | TRBJ2-5 | TRBV2 | TGTGCCAGCAACAGGGAAGAGACCCAGTACTTC | CASNREETQYF
NA | NA | TRBJ2-2 | TRBV5-1 | TGCGCCAGCAGCTTCAGCACCGGGGGGCTGTTTTTT | CASSFSTGGLFF
TRBD1 | NA | TRBJ2-7 | TRBV30 | TGTGCCTGGATACAGGGGCCGAACGAGCAGTACTTC | CAWIQGPNEQYF
NA | NA | TRBJ1-4 | TRBV5-6 | TGTGCCAGCAGCTTGACGGGGGGGGGCTGGACTAATGAAAAACTGTTTTTT | CASSLTGGGWTNEKLFF
NA | NA | TRBJ1-4 | TRBV4-2 | TGTGCCAGCAGCCAAGATTTTTTTAACAGTATCTCCTCAGGGACTAATGAAAAACTGTTTTTT | CASSQDFFNSISSGTNEKLFF
NA | NA | TRBJ1-2 | TRBV7-2 | TGTGCCAGCAGCAAACAGGGCGTTAACTATGGCTACACCTTC | CASSKQGVNYGYTF
NA | NA | TRBJ1-4 | TRBV27 | TGTGCCAGCAGTTTCGGAGGGTCGAATGGAAATGAAAAACTGTTTTTT | CASSFGGSNGNEKLFF
TRBD2 | NA | TRBJ2-1 | TRBV4-1 | TGCGCCAGCAGCCAAGATCCGGCTAGCGGGAGGACCGGGCAGTTCTTC | CASSQDPASGRTGQFF
NA | NA | TRBJ2-1 | TRBV4-3 | TGCGCCAGCAGCCAAGGAACAGCTAACAATGAGCAGTTCTTC | CASSQGTANNEQFF
NA | few | TRBJ1-5 | TRBV21-1 | TGTGCCAGCAGCCCGGGTCCGGGACAGGGGCCATATAGCAATCAGCCCCAGCATTTT | CASSPGPGQGPYSNQPQHF
TRBD1 | NA | TRBJ1-1 | TRBV9 | TGTGCCAGCAGCGGATTGACAGGGAGCACTCAAGCTTTCTTT | CASSGLTGSTQAFF
NA | once | TRBJ2-7 | TRBV28 | TGTGCCAGCAGTTTATATAGCGGACTATTGGGGATCGGCTCCTACGAGCAGTACTTC | CASSLYSGLLGIGSYEQYF
TRBD1 | few | TRBJ1-2 | TRBV7-9 | TGTGCCAGCCGACGGGGACAGGAGCACTATGGCTACACCTTC | CASRRGQEHYGYTF
TRBD1 | NA | TRBJ2-7 | TRBV29-1 | TGCAGCGTTGACCCGGGACAGGGCTACGAGCAGTACTTC | CSVDPGQGYEQYF
NA | NA | TRBJ1-1 | TRBV6-5 | TGTGCCAGCAGTTTTTTCGGGGTTAGGAACACTGAAGCTTTCTTT | CASSFFGVRNTEAFF
NA | NA | TRBJ1-1 | TRBV11-3 | TGTGCCAGCAGCCCAGGAGGGAACACTGAAGCTTTCTTT | CASSPGGNTEAFF
TRBD1 | few | TRBJ1-2 | TRBV7-9 | TGTGCCAGCAGCTTGGGGACAGGGGGTGGCTACACCTTC | CASSLGTGGGYTF